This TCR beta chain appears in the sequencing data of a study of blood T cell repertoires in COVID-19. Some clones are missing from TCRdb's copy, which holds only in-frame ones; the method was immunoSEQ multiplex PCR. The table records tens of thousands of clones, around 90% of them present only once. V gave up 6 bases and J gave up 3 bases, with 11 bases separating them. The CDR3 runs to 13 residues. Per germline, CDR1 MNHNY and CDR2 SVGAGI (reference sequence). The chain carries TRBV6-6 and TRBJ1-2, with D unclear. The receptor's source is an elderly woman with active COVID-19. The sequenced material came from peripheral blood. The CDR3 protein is CASRQTEYYGYTF. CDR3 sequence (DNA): TGTGCCAGCAGACAAACAGAGTACTATGGCTACACCTTC.